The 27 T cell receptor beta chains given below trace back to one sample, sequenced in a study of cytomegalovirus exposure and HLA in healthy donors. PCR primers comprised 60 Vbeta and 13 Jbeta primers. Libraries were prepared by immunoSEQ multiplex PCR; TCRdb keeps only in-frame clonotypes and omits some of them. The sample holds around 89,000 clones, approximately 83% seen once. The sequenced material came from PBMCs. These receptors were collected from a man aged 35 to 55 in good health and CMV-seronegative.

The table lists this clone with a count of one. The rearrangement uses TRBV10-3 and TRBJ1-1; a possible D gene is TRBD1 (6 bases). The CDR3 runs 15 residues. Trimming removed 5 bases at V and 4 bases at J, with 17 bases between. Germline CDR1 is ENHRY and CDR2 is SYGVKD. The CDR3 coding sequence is TGTGCCATCAGTTGGGACACCACAGAGAGCACTGAAGCTTTCTTT. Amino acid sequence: CAISWDTTESTEAFF.

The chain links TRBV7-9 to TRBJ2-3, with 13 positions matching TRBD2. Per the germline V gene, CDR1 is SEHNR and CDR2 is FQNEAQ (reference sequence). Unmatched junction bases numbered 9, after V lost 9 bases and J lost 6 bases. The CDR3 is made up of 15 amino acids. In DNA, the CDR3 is TGTGCCAGGACGGGACTAGCGGGGTCCGGGGATACGCAGTATTTT. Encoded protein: CARTGLAGSGDTQYF.

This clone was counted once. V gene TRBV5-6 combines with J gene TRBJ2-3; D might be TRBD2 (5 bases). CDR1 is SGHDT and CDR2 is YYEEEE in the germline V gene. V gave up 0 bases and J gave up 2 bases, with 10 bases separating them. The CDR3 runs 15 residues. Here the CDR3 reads CASSLGRAFTDTQYF. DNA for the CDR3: TGTGCCAGCAGCTTGGGGCGGGCCTTCACAGATACGCAGTATTTT.

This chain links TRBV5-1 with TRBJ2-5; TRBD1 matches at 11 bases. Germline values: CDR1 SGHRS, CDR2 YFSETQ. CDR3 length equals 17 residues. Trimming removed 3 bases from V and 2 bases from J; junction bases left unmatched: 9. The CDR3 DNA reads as TGCGCCAGCAGCTCCATTAGGACAGGGGGCTTTCAAGAGACCCAGTACTTC. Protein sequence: CASSSIRTGGFQETQYF.

The CDR3 spells CASSSLVVRGFTDTQYF. The CDR3 coding sequence is TGTGCCAGCAGCTCCCTAGTAGTGCGGGGGTTCACAGATACGCAGTATTTT. The chain recombines TRBV7-2 with TRBJ2-3; 7 bases are shared with TRBD2. The ends lost 4 bases at V and 2 bases at J; junction bases unmatched: 12. The CDR3 runs to 17 residues. Germline CDR1 SGHTA, CDR2 FQGNSA.

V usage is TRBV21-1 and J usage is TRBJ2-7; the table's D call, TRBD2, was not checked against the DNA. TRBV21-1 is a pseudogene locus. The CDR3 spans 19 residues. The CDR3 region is CASSYHSSGGPTNSYEQYF. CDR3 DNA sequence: TGTGCCAGCAGCTACCACTCTAGCGGGGGGCCAACAAATTCCTACGAGCAGTACTTC.

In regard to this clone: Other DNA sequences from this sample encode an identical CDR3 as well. CDR3 residues: CASSPRTGGGNTEAFF. DNA of the CDR3: TGTGCCAGCAGCCCTAGGACAGGGGGAGGAAACACTGAAGCTTTCTTT. V usage is TRBV5-4 and J usage is TRBJ1-1; 10 bases fit TRBD1. Germline-derived CDR1 and CDR2 are SGHNT and YYREEE (reference sequence). The CDR3 contains 16 residues. V was clipped by 4 bases and J by 2 bases; unmatched bases: 8. The whole variable domain, filled in from reference TRBV5-4 and TRBJ1-1, reads ETGVTQSPTHLIKTRGQQVTLRCSSQSGHNTVSWYQQALGQGPQFIFQYYREEENGRGNFPPRFSGLQFPNYSSELNVNALELDDSALYLCASSPRTGGGNTEAFFGQGTRLTVV.

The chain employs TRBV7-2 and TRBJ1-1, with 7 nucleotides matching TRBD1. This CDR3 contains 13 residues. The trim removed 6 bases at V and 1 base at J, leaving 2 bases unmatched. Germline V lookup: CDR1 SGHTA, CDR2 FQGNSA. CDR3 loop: CASSRDRNTEAFF. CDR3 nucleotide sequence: TGTGCCAGCAGTCGGGACAGGAACACTGAAGCTTTCTTT.

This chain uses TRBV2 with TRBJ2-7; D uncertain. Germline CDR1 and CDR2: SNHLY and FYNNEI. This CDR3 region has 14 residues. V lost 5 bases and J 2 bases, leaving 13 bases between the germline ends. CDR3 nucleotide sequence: TGTGCCAGCAGTCTCGACAAGCCCACCTACGAGCAGTACTTC. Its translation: CASSLDKPTYEQYF.

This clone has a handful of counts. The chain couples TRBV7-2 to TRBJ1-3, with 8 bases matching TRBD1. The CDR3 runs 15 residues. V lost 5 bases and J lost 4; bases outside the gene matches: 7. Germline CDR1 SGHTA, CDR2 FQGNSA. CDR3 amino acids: CASSPRTGSGNTIYF. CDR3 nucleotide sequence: TGTGCCAGCAGCCCACGGACAGGGTCCGGAAACACCATATATTTT. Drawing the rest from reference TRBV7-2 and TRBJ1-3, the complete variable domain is GAGVSQSPSNKVTEKGKDVELRCDPISGHTALYWYRQSLGQGLEFLIYFQGNSAPDKSGLPSDRFSAERTGGSVSTLTIQRTQQEDSAVYLCASSPRTGSGNTIYFGEGSWLTVV.

The CDR3 reads CASRRSGGDTQYF. The CDR3 DNA is TGTGCCAGCAGGAGAAGTGGCGGGGATACGCAGTATTTT. V gene TRBV28 combines with J gene TRBJ2-3; D perhaps matches TRBD2 (5 bases). The CDR3 sequence is 13 residues long. Per germline, CDR1 MDHEN and CDR2 SYDVKM. V was clipped by 6 bases and J by 6 bases, with 13 bases between them.

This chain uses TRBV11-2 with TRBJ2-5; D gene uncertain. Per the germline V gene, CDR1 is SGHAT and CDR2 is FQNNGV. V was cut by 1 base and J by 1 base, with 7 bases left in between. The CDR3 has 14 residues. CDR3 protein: CASSLAYSQETQYF. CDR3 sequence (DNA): TGTGCCAGCAGCTTAGCTTATTCCCAAGAGACCCAGTACTTC.

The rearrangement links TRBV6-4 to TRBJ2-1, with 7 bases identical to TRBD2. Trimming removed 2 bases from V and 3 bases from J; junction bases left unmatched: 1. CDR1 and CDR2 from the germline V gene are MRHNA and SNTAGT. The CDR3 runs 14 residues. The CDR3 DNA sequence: TGTGCCAGCAGTGACGGGGGGGTCTACAATGAGCAGTTCTTC. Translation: CASSDGGVYNEQFF.

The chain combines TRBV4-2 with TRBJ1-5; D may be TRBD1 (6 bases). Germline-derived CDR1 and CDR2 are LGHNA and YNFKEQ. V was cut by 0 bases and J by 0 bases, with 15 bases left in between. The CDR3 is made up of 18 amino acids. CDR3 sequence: CASSQEGASPYSNQPQHF. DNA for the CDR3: TGTGCCAGCAGCCAAGAGGGGGCCAGTCCTTATAGCAATCAGCCCCAGCATTTT.

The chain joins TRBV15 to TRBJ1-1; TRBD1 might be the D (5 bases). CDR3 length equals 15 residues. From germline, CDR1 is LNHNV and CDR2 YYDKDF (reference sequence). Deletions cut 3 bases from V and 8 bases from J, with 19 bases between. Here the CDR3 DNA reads TGTGCCACCAGCAGGGAGGGGATGAGCACTGAAGAAGCTTTCTTT. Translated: CATSREGMSTEEAFF.

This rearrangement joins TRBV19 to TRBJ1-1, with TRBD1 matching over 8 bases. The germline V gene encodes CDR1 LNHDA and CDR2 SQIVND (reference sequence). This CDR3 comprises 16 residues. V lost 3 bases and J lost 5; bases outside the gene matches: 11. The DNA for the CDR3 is TGTGCCAGTAGTATCGGACAGGGTGGGGGAAAGACTGAAGCTTTCTTT. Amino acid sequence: CASSIGQGGGKTEAFF.

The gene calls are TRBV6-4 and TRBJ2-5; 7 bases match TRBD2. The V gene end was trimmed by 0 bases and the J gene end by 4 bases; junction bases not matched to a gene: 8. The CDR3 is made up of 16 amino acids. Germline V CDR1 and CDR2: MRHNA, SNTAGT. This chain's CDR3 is CASSDSSGGERETQYF. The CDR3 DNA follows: TGTGCCAGCAGTGACTCGTCGGGGGGTGAAAGAGAGACCCAGTACTTC.

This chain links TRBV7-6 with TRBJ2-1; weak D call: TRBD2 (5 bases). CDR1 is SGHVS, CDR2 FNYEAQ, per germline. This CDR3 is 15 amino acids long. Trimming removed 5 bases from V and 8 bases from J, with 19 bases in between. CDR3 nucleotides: TGTGCCAGCAGCCGCCAAGAGGGCCCAATCGATGAGCAGTTCTTC. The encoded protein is CASSRQEGPIDEQFF. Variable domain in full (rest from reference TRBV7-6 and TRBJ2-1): GAGVSQSPRYKVTKRGQDVALRCDPISGHVSLYWYRQALGQGPEFLTYFNYEAQQDKSGLPNDRFSAERPEGSISTLTIQRTEQRDSAMYRCASSRQEGPIDEQFFGPGTRLTVL.

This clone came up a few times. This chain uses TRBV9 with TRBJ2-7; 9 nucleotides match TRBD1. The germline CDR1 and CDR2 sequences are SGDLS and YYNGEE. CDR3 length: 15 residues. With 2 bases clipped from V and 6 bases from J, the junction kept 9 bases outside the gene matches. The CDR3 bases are TGTGCCAGCAGCGTGGGGACAGGGAAGGTTGGCGAGCAGTACTTC. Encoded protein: CASSVGTGKVGEQYF.

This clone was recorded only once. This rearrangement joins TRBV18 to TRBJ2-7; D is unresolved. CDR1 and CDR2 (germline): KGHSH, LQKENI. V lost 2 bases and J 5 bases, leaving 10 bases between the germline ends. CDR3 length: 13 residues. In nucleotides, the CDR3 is TGTGCCAGCTCACCAAGTTACCCAGACGAGCAGTACTTC. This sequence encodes CASSPSYPDEQYF.

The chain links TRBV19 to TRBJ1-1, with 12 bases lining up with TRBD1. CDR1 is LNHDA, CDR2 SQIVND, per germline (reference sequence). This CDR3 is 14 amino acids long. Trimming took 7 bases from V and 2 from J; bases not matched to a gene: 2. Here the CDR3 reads CASTGTGGNTEAFF. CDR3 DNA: TGTGCCAGTACCGGGACAGGGGGCAACACTGAAGCTTTCTTT.

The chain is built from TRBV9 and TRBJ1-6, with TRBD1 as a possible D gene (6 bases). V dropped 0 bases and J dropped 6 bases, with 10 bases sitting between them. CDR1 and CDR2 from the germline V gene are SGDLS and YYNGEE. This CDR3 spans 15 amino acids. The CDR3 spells CASSVDRRGNSPLHF. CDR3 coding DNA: TGTGCCAGCAGCGTAGATCGCAGGGGTAATTCACCCCTCCACTTT.

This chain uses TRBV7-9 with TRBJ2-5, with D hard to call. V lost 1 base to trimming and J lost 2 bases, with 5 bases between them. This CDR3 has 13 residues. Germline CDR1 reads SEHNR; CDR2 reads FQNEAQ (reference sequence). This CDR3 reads CASSLGRQETQYF. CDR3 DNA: TGTGCCAGCAGCTTAGGCAGACAAGAGACCCAGTACTTC. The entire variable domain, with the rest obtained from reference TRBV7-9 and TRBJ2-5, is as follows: DTGVSQNPRHKITKRGQNVTFRCDPISEHNRLYWYRQTLGQGPEFLTYFQNEAQLEKSRLLSDRFSAERPKGSFSTLEIQRTEQGDSAMYLCASSLGRQETQYFGPGTRLLVL.

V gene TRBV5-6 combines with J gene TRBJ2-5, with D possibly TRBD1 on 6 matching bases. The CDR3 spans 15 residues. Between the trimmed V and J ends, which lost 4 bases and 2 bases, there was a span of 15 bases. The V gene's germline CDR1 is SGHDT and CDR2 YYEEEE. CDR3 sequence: CASSPTGTIQETQYF. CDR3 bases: TGTGCCAGCAGCCCCACAGGGACCATACAAGAGACCCAGTACTTC.

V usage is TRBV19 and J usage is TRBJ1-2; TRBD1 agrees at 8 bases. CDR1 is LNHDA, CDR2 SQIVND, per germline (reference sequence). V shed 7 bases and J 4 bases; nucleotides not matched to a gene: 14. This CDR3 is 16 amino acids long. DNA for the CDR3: TGTGCCAGTACCCTATATTGGCAGGGGGCTGGCTATGGCTACACCTTC. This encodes CASTLYWQGAGYGYTF.

CDR3 sequence: CASSLALAGHSYNEQFF. The CDR3 DNA reads TGCGCCAGCAGCTTGGCGCTAGCGGGACACTCGTACAATGAGCAGTTCTTC. The V call is TRBV5-1, the J call TRBJ2-1, with 9 bases fitting TRBD2. J gave up 4 bases and V 0 bases, and 8 bases lay outside the gene matches. The CDR3 consists of 17 residues. Germline lookup yields CDR1 SGHRS and CDR2 YFSETQ.

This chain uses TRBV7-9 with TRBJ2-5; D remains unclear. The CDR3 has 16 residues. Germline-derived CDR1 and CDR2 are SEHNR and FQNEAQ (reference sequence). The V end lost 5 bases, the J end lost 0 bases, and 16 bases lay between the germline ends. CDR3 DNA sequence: TGTGCCAGCAGCAGTACCCAGCAACGGGACCAAGAGACCCAGTACTTC. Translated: CASSSTQQRDQETQYF.